This T cell receptor beta chain was profiled in a study of T cells after yellow fever vaccination. Turning to the study itself: Where fractions had low cell numbers, libraries were prepared from them with the SMART-Seq v4 Ultra Low Input RNA kit.

This clonotype was seen a handful of times. The antigen is unknown. As TCR cDNA was made by 5'RACE template switching, a universal primer site and UMIs were added. TCRdb re-analysed the 5' RACE reads in MiXCR, keeping a single row per CDR3 protein. The data contain about 500,000 distinct CDR3 sequences, about a sixth of them singletons. Study outcomes and limitations: Booster samples showed a return of most primary-vaccination clones (roughly 96% CD4, around 88% CD8). Abundant bulk-population clonotypes could contaminate the FACS-sorted repertoires.

V lost 0 bases and J 6 bases, leaving 17 bases between the germline ends. Germline V gene sequence: CDR1 DFQATT, CDR2 SNEGSKA (reference sequence). The CDR3 runs 15 residues. This material consisted of PBMCs, taken roughly 5 days after the first yellow fever vaccination. The TCR was taken from a man aged 18 to 35 who received the YFV17D yellow fever vaccine. The chain is built from TRBV20-1 and TRBJ1-2, with D maybe TRBD1 (6 bases). Here the CDR3 DNA reads TGCAGTGCTAGAGACCCCTCGGGACAATCGAATGGCTACACCTTC. This translates into CSARDPSGQSNGYTF.